This T cell receptor (beta chain) was sequenced in a study of T-cell reconstitution after alpha-beta-depleted transplantation in children (dated by TCRdb to 2016 to 2017). Context from the whole study: T-cell immune reconstitution after TCRalphabeta/CD19-depleted allogeneic hematopoietic cell transplantation in children was quantitatively tracked in the study by means of TCR repertoire profiling.

Receptors were amplified or captured by PCR. Sequencing instrument: Illumina HiSeq 2500. To normalize quantification of the TCRbeta repertoire, the TCR libraries were built with molecular barcoding that relied on unique molecular identifiers. The public reads were reanalyzed by TCRdb: fastp trimming at Q25, MiXCR alignment, in-frame beta chains only. One record per CDR3 amino acid sequence lists the most common genes and DNA. The sample table contains over 100,000 distinct CDR3 sequences; only one count was recorded for approximately 5.4% of them. The ten largest clones take up roughly 5.5% of the sample. CDR1 and CDR2, per the germline V gene, are LGHNA and YNFKEQ. The CDR3 starts with the cysteine, ends with the phenylalanine, and has 16 residues. Solely the CDR3 DNA is kept, with 48 bases framed from the first base. V is pared back by 0 bases and J by 1 base, with 12 bases lying between the germline termini.

Overall study outcomes, separate from this receptor: The apparently early recovery of alphabetaT-cell counts about two months after transplant reportedly depended on only several hundred rapidly expanded clones that came from non-depleted graft cells. In some patients, high TCRbeta diversity at day 60 was attributed to recipient T cells and intrathymic progenitors that had survived conditioning. Hyperexpanded clone frequencies declined over subsequent months; after one year, T-cell counts and TCRbeta diversity were mostly attributed to newly produced T cells.

In its sample, this clonotype was seen many times. The specificity of this receptor is unknown. Qualities for individual bases were not recorded, and no much larger clone is one base off. The time point label here, explained by the study, means: day 60 (about 2 months) after transplantation. The label giving this sample's treatment or condition can be read as: allogeneic hematopoietic cell transplantation with graft depleted of TCRalphabeta T cells and CD19 B cells. Transplant recipients were children who received TCRalphabeta/CD19-depleted allogeneic hematopoietic cell grafts. The chain uses TRBV4-2 and TRBJ1-1, with an unclear D gene assignment. The sample here was PBMCs, mostly from graft donor cells, taken 60 days after TCRalphabeta/CD19-depleted stem cell transplant. This TCR was recovered from a female patient between 2 and 15 years old who had a stem cell transplant for Fanconi anemia, so the T cells may come from the graft donor. The CDR3 protein sequence reads: CASSQDTLTWNTEAFF. The base sequence is TGTGCCAGCAGCCAAGACACCCTAACCTGGAACACTGAAGCTTTCTTT.